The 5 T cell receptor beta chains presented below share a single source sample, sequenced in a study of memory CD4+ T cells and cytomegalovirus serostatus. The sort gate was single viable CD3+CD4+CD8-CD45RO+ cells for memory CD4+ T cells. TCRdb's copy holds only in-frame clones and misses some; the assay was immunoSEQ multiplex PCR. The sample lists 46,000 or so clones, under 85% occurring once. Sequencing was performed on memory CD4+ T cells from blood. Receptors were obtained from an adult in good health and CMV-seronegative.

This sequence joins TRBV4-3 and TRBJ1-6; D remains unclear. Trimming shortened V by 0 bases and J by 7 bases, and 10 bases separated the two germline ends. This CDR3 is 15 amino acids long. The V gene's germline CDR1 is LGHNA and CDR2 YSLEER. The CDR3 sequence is CASSQEQAENSPLHF. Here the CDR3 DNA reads TGCGCCAGCAGCCAAGAGCAGGCGGAAAATTCACCCCTCCACTTT.

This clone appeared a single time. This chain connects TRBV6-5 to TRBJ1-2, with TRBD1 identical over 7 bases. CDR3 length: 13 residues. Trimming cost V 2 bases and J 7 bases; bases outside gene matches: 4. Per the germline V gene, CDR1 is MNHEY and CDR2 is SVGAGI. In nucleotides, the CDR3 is TGTGCCAGCAGTTACGACAGGGTGGGTGGCTACACCTTC. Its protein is CASSYDRVGGYTF.

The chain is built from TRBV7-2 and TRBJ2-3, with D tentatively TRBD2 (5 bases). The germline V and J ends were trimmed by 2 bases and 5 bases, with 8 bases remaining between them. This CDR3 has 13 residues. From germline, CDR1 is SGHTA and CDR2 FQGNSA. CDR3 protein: CASSLLREDTQYF. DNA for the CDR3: TGTGCCAGCAGCTTACTGAGGGAAGATACGCAGTATTTT.

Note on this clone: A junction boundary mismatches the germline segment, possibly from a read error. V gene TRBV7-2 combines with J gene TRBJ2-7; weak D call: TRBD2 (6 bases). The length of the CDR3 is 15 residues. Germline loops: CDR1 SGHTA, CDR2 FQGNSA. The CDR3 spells CANSDSGTRSFEQYF. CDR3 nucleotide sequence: TGTGCCAACAGCGACTCCGGGACTCGGAGCTTCGAGCAGTACTTC.

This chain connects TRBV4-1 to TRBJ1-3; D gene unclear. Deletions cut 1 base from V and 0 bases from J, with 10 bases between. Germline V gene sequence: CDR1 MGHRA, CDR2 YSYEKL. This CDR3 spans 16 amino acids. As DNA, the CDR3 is TGCGCCAGCAGCCAAGGCCGACGGTTCTCTGGAAACACCATATATTTT. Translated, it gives CASSQGRRFSGNTIYF.